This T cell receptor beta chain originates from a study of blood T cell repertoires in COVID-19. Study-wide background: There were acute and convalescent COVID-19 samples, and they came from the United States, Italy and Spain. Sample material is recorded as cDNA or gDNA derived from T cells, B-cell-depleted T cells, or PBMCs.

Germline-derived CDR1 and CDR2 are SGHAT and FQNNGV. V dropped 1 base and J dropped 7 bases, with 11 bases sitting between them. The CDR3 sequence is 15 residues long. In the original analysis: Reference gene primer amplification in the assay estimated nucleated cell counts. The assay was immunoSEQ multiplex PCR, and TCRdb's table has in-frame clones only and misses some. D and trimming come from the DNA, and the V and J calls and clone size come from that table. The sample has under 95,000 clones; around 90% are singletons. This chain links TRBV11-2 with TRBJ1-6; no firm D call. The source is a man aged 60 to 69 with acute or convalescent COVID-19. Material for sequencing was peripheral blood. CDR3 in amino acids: CASSLAPGSNSPLHF. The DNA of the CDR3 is TGTGCCAGCAGCTTAGCTCCGGGGAGCAATTCACCCCTCCACTTT.